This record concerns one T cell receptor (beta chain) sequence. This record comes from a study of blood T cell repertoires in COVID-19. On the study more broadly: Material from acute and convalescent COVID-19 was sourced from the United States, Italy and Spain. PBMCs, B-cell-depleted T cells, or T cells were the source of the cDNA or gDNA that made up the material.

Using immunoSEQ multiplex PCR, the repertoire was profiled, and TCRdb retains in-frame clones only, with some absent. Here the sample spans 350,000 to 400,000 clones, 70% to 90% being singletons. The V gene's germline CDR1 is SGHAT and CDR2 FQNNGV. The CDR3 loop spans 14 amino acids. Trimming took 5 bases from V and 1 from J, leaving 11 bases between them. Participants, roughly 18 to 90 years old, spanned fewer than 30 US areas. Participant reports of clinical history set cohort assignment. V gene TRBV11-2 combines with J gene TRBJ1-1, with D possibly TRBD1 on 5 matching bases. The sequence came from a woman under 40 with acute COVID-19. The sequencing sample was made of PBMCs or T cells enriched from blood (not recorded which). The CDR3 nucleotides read TGTGCCAGCAGCCGACAGATTACGAACACTGAAGCTTTCTTT. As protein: CASSRQITNTEAFF.